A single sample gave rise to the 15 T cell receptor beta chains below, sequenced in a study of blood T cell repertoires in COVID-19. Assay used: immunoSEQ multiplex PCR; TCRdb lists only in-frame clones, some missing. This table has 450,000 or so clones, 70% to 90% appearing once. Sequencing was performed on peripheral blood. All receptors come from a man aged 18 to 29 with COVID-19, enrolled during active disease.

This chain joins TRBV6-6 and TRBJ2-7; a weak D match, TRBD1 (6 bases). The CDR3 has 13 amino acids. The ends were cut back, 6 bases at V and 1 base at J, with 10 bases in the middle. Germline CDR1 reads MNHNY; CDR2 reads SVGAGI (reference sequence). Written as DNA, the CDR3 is TGTGCCAGCAGCTCAACAGGGTCCTACGAGCAGTACTTC. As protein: CASSSTGSYEQYF.

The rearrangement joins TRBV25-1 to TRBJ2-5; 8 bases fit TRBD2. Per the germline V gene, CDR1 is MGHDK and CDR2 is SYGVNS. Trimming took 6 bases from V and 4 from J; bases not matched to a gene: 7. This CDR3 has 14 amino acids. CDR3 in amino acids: CASRAGGAGETQYF. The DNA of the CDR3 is TGTGCCAGCAGGGCCGGGGGGGCCGGAGAGACCCAGTACTTC.

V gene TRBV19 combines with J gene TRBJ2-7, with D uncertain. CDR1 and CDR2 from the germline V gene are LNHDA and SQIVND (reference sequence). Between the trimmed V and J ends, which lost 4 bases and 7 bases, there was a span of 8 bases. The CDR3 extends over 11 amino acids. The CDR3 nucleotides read TGTGCCAGTAGTACGAGTATTGAGCAGTACTTC. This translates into CASSTSIEQYF.

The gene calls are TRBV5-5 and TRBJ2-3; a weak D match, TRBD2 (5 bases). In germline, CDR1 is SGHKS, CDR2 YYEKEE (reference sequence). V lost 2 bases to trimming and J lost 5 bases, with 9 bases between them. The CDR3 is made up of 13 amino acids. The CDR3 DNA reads TGTGCCAGCAGCTTCACGGGGTTAGATACGCAGTATTTT. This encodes CASSFTGLDTQYF. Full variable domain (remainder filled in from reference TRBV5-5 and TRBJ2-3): DAGVTQSPTHLIKTRGQQVTLRCSPISGHKSVSWYQQVLGQGPQFIFQYYEKEERGRGNFPDRFSARQFPNYSSELNVNALLLGDSALYLCASSFTGLDTQYFGPGTRLTVL.

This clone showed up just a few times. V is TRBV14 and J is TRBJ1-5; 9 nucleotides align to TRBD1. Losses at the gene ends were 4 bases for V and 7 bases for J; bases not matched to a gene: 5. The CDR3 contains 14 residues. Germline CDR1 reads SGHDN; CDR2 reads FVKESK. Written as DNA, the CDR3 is TGTGCCAGCAGCCCCGGACAGGGGAAACAGCCCCAGCATTTT. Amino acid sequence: CASSPGQGKQPQHF.

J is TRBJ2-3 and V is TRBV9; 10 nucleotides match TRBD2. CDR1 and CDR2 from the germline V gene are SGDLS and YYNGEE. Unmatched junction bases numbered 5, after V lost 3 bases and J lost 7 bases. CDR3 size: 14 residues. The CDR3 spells CASSASGGENTQYF. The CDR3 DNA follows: TGTGCCAGCAGCGCGAGCGGGGGGGAGAATACGCAGTATTTT.

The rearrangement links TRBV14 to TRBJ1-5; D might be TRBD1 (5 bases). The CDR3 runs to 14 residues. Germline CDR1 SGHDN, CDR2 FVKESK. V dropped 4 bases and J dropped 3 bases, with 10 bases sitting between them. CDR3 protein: CASSLRQYNQPQHF. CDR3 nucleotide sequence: TGTGCCAGCAGCCTTCGACAGTACAATCAGCCCCAGCATTTT.

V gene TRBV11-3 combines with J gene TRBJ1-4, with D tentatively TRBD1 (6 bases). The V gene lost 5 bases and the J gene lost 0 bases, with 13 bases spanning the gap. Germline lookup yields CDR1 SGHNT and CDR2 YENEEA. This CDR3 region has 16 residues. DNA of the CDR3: TGTGCCAGCAGCCCAGGGGTGACTTCAACTAATGAAAAACTGTTTTTT. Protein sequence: CASSPGVTSTNEKLFF. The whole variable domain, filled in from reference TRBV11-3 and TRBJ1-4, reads EAGVVQSPRYKIIEKKQPVAFWCNPISGHNTLYWYLQNLGQGPELLIRYENEEAVDDSQLPKDRFSAERLKGVDSTLKIQPAELGDSAVYLCASSPGVTSTNEKLFFGSGTQLSVL.

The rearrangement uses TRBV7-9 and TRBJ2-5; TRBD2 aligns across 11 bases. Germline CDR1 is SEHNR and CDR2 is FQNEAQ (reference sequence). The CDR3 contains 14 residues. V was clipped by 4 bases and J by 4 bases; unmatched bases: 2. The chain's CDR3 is CASSSGLAGETQYF. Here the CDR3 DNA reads TGTGCCAGCAGCTCCGGACTAGCGGGAGAGACCCAGTACTTC.

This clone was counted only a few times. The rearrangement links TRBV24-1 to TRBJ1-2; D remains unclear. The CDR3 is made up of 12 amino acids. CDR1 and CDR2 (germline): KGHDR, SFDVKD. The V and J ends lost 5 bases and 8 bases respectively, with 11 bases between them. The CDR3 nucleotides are TGTGCCACCAGTGTCGACACGGGGGGCTACACCTTC. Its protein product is CATSVDTGGYTF.

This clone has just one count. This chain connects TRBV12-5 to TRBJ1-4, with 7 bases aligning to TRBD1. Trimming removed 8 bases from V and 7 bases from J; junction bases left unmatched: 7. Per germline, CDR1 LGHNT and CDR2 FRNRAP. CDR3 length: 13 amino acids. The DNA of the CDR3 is TGTGCTAGTAGGCAGGGACAGAGTGAAAAACTGTTTTTT. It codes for CASRQGQSEKLFF.

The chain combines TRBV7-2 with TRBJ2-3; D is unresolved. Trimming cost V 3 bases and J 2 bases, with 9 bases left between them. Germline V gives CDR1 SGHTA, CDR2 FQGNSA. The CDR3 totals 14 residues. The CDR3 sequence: CASSLLQTTDTQYF. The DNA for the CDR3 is TGTGCCAGCAGCTTGCTACAGACCACAGATACGCAGTATTTT.

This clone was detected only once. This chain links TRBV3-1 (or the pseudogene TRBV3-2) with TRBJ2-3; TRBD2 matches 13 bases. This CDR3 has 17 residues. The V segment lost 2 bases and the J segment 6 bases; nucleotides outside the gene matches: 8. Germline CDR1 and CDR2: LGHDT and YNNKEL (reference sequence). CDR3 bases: TGTGCCAGCAGCCAAACTAGCGGGGGGGCGGATTTTGATACGCAGTATTTT. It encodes CASSQTSGGADFDTQYF.

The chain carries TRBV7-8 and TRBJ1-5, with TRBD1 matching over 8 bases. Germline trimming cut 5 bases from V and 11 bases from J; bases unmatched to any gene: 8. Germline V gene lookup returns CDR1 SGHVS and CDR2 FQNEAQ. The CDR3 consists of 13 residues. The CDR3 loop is CASSPATGGSQHF. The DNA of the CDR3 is TGTGCCAGCAGCCCGGCCACAGGGGGGTCCCAGCATTTT. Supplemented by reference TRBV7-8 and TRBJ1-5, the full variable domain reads GAGVSQSPRYKVAKRGQDVALRCDPISGHVSLFWYQQALGQGPEFLTYFQNEAQLDKSGLPSDRFFAERPEGSVSTLKIQRTQQEDSAVYLCASSPATGGSQHFGDGTRLSIL.

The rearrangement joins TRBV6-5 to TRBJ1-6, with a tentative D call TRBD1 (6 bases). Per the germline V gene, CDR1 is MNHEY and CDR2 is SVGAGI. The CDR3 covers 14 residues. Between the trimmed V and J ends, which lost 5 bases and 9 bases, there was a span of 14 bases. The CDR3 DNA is TGTGCCAGCAGTAGTCAGGGGTTAATTTCACCCCTCCACTTT. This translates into CASSSQGLISPLHF.